This T cell receptor beta chain is from a study of Ad26.COV2.S vaccination and SARS-CoV-2 variants (dated by TCRdb to about 2021). Study-wide context: Vaccine-arm donors were drawn from COV1001, a multicentre, randomized, double-blind, placebo-controlled phase I-IIa trial of Ad26.COV2.S in healthy adults. Ad26.COV2.S was administered intramuscularly at 5 x 10^10 or 1 x 10^11 viral particles, either as a single shot or as two shots given 56 days apart. TCRbeta repertoire sequencing was used to assess the specificity and breadth of SARS-CoV-2-reactive T cell receptors after Ad26.COV2.S vaccination. A total of around 32 samples were included in the TCR-sequenced set, comprising around 19 Ad26.COV2.S vaccine recipients, 5 placebo recipients and 8 SARS-CoV-2 convalescent individuals. Trial participants were randomized into five groups of five, in which low-dose or high-dose Ad26.COV2.S was given once or twice, or placebo was given on both occasions. Investigators remained blinded to trial group allocation during experiments and outcome assessment. General conclusions and limits of the study: Non-spike TCR breadth was comparable between vaccine and placebo recipients, consistent with the vaccine containing only spike. Compared with placebo recipients, Ad26.COV2.S recipients showed higher spike-specific TCR breadth (P = 0.0014). The authors noted that the TCR breadth and depth analyses may have underestimated total T cell responses. Substantial breadth of spike-specific CD8+ and CD4+ T cell responses was reported after vaccination. The study was not powered for comparison of responses between vaccine doses or regimens.

This specimen's treatment or condition label, per the study, means: approximately 18 received Ad26.COV2.S at low or high dose, single or two shots; 5 received placebo; per-sample allocation not given. Repertoires of vaccine and placebo recipients were sequenced from samples collected on day 63 after the first injection. Cohort 1b enrolled 25 adults aged 18-55 years at a single site in Boston, USA, between 29 July and 7 August 2020. As a vaccine, Ad26.COV2.S was a replication-incompetent adenovirus type 26 vector that expressed a prefusion-stabilized SARS-CoV-2 spike protein derived from the original Wuhan strain. In the case of this clone: This clone's antigen is unknown. No clone much larger than this one lies a single base away; base qualities are absent.

Reading the germline V gene (reference sequence) gives CDR1 SEHNR and CDR2 FQNEAQ. The cysteine opens and the phenylalanine closes a CDR3 of 17 amino acids. Only the CDR3 region is kept as DNA, spanning 51 bases read in frame from base 1. V lost 2 bases and J lost 0 bases; the stretch between them is 14 bases long. TCRbeta CDR3 regions were sequenced with the immunoSEQ Assay. After extraction, genomic DNA underwent amplification by bias-controlled multiplex PCR, followed by high-throughput sequencing. The original pipeline was this. To quantify the absolute abundance of every unique TCRbeta CDR3 region, sequences were collapsed and filtered. T cell fraction was estimated by normalization of TCRbeta template counts to usable DNA, with usable DNA being measured through amplification of reference genes present in all nucleated cells. Repertoire TCRs were annotated as SARS-CoV-2-specific when V gene, CDR3 amino acid sequence and J gene were exactly matched to a known reactive TCR set. The reference SARS-CoV-2 TCR set came from MIRA and was filtered for enrichment in COVID-19-positive ImmuneCODE repertoires, removing public or cross-reactive TCRs. Drawing on the MIRA antigens, annotated TCRs were analysed further at the level of specific ORF or position within ORF. Breadth was defined as the number of annotated unique rearrangements divided by the total number of unique productive rearrangements, and depth was defined as the summed frequency of the annotated unique rearrangements. TCR breadth was compared between groups using two-sided Wilcoxon rank-sum tests. TCRdb mirrors the immuneACCESS table, restricted to in-frame sequences. Some clones are absent from its copies; in checked studies, under half trace to an unresolved V gene, and the reason for the others is unknown. The D gene and trimming were derived from the DNA, and the V and J assignments and clone size from that table. This sample is represented by hundreds of thousands of clones; around 87% of them were singletons. The ten most abundant clones make up about 3.1% of the sample.

Sequencing was performed on peripheral blood, taken in a trial of Ad26.COV2.S vaccine versus placebo. This TCR was recovered from a person aged 18-60 years who received the Ad26.COV2.S COVID-19 vaccine or a placebo. The chain was built from TRBV7-9 and TRBJ1-5; the D gene lacks a confident call. The nucleotides are TGTGCCAGCAGCTTAATAACTCCAGGTAATAGCAATCAGCCCCAGCATTTT. This encodes CASSLITPGNSNQPQHF.